Listed below are T cell receptor beta chains from one sample, sequenced in a study of blood T cell repertoires in COVID-19. Only in-frame clones appear in the TCRdb table, and some are missing; sequencing was by immunoSEQ multiplex PCR. In the table there are fewer than 200,000 clones, over 80% of which are singletons. The sequenced sample consisted of peripheral blood. These receptors all stem from a woman aged 60-75 years with COVID-19, enrolled during active disease. CDR3s include the opening cysteine and the closing phenylalanine or tryptophan. A D gene is named only where the DNA matches it firmly. The size field is filled for only some rows; it gives once, few, many or a size class.

>TRBJ2-1|TRBV5-1|NA|TRBD2
CASSLGTSGRGSYNEQFF
TGCGCCAGCAGCTTGGGGACTAGCGGGAGGGGGTCCTACAATGAGCAGTTCTTC
>TRBJ2-2|TRBV7-8|NA|NA
CASSLSGGPGTGELFF
TGTGCCAGCAGCTTAAGCGGAGGGCCGGGCACCGGGGAGCTGTTTTTT
>TRBJ1-3|TRBV19|few|NA
CASRTAGTNTIYF
TGTGCCAGCCGGACCGCGGGTACAAACACCATATATTTT
>TRBJ2-5|TRBV7-9|NA|TRBD2
CASSAGLADQETQYF
TGTGCCAGCAGCGCCGGACTAGCGGACCAAGAGACCCAGTACTTC
>TRBJ2-2|TRBV2|NA|NA
CASSETAGRYTGELFF
TGTGCCAGCAGTGAAACCGCGGGGAGGTACACCGGGGAGCTGTTTTTT
>TRBJ1-5|TRBV4-3|once|TRBD1
CASSQDLDRGNPSFSNQPQHF
TGCGCCAGCAGCCAAGATCTCGACAGGGGGAACCCAAGTTTCAGCAATCAGCCCCAGCATTTT
>TRBJ1-2|TRBV5-1|few|NA
CASSLATGGSYGYTF
TGCGCCAGCAGCTTGGCCACGGGGGGCTCCTATGGCTACACCTTC
>TRBJ1-5|TRBV19|once|NA
CASSMLSEQPQHF
TGTGCCAGTAGTATGTTGAGCGAACAGCCCCAGCATTTT
>TRBJ2-7|TRBV7-6|few|TRBD1
CASSPGQGPPRSYEQYF
TGTGCCAGCAGCCCCGGACAGGGCCCCCCCAGATCCTACGAGCAGTACTTC
>TRBJ1-3|TRBV5-1|once|NA
CASSRDIGGNTIYF
TGCGCCAGCAGCAGGGACATAGGAGGAAACACCATATATTTT
>TRBJ2-1|TRBV19|NA|TRBD1
CASSPAWLTGSSYNEQFF
TGTGCCAGTAGTCCCGCTTGGCTGACAGGGAGCTCCTACAATGAGCAGTTCTTC
>TRBJ2-3|TRBV20-1|NA|TRBD2
CSASERGGLTDTQYF
TGCAGTGCTAGTGAACGGGGGGGCCTTACAGATACGCAGTATTTT
>TRBJ1-2|TRBV5-1|once|NA
CASSPQGLSHYGYTF
TGCGCCAGCAGCCCCCAGGGTCTTTCTCACTATGGCTACACCTTC
>TRBJ1-3|TRBV18|NA|NA
CASSAPEGTIYF
TGTGCCAGCTCAGCCCCGGAGGGAACCATATATTTT